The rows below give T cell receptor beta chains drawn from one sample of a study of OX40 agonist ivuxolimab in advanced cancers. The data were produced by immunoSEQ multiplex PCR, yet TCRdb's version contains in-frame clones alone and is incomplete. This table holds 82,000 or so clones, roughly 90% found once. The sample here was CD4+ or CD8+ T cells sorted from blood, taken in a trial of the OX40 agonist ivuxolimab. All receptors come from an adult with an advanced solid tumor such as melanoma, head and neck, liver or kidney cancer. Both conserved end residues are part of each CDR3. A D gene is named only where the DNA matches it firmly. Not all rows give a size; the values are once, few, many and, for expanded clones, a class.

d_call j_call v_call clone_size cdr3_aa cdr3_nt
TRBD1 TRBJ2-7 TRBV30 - CAWSRGEQYF TGTGCCTGGAGCAGGGGGGAGCAGTACTTC
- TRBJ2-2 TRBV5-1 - CASSPRTRVIPGELFF TGCGCCAGCAGCCCGAGAACCAGGGTTATTCCCGGGGAGCTGTTTTTT
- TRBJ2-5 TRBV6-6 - CASSSPPETQYF TGTGCCAGCAGCTCCCCTCCCGAGACCCAGTACTTC
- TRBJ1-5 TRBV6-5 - CASSLARNQPQHF TGTGCCAGCAGCCTAGCTAGGAATCAGCCCCAGCATTTT
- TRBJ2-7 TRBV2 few CASSERDIPPYEQYF TGTGCCAGCAGTGAGAGGGACATCCCCCCCTACGAGCAGTACTTC
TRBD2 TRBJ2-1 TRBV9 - CASSASGGTKAYNEQFF TGTGCCAGCAGCGCTAGCGGGGGGACTAAAGCCTACAATGAACAGTTCTTC
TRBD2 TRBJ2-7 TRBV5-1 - CASSLEGTSATYEQYF TGCGCCAGCAGCTTGGAGGGGACTAGCGCCACCTACGAGCAGTACTTC
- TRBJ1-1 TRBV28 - CASRTANTEAFF TGTGCCAGTCGGACGGCGAACACTGAAGCTTTCTTT
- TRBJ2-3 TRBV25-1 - CASSGVVSTDTQYF TGTGCCAGCAGCGGCGTGGTTAGCACAGATACGCAGTATTTT
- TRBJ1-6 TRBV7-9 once CASSLDSANSPLHF TGTGCCAGCAGCTTGGACAGTGCTAATTCACCCCTCCACTTT
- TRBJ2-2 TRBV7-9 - CASKVTGELFF TGTGCCAGCAAGGTCACCGGGGAGCTGTTTTTT
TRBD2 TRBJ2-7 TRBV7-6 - CASSLAEGTSGTYEQYF TGTGCCAGCAGCTTAGCGGAAGGGACTAGCGGGACTTACGAGCAGTACTTC
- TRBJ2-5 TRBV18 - CASSPQGRETQYF TGTGCCAGCTCACCACAGGGTCGGGAGACCCAGTACTTC
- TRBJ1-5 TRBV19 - CASRKQALGLYSNQPQHF TGTGCCAGTAGGAAACAGGCCTTAGGATTATATAGCAATCAGCCCCAGCATTTT
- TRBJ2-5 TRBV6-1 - CASSEPVQETQYF TGTGCCAGCAGTGAACCAGTACAAGAGACCCAGTACTTC
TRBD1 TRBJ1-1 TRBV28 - CTTRAGGEAFF TGTACAACAAGGGCAGGGGGCGAAGCTTTCTTT
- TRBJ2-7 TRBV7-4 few CASRFEGVYEQYF TGTGCCAGCCGATTCGAGGGGGTTTACGAGCAGTACTTC
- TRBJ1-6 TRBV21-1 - CASILPAANSPLHF TGTGCCAGCATACTACCAGCGGCGAATTCACCCCTCCACTTT